Below, 8 T cell receptor beta chains from the same sample are listed, as sequenced in a study of blood T cell repertoires in COVID-19. Assay used: immunoSEQ multiplex PCR; TCRdb lists only in-frame clones, some missing. The sample yields about 140,000 clones, roughly 80% seen once. Material for sequencing was peripheral blood. These receptors were collected from a human donor in a cohort sampled during active COVID-19.

In its sample, this clone was seen a few times. The V call is TRBV6-6, the J call TRBJ2-2, with D perhaps TRBD2 (6 bases). The CDR3 runs 14 residues. Trimming shortened V by 4 bases and J by 1 base, and 7 bases separated the two germline ends. Germline CDR1 reads MNHNY; CDR2 reads SVGAGI (reference sequence). CDR3 sequence: CASSSGVNTGELFF. The DNA for the CDR3 is TGTGCCAGCAGTTCGGGGGTGAACACCGGGGAGCTGTTTTTT.

The chain is built from TRBV3-1 (or the pseudogene TRBV3-2) and TRBJ2-5; TRBD2 agrees at 13 bases. Germline V gives CDR1 LGHDT, CDR2 YNNKEL (reference sequence). CDR3 length: 18 residues. V gave up 1 base and J gave up 1 base; unmatched junction bases: 6. The CDR3 here is CASSQGTSGGARQETQYF. As DNA, the CDR3 is TGTGCCAGCAGCCAAGGGACTAGCGGGGGAGCCCGCCAAGAGACCCAGTACTTC.

The chain carries TRBV7-2 and TRBJ2-3; 10 bases map to TRBD2. Per germline, CDR1 SGHTA and CDR2 FQGNSA. Trimming at V came to 5 bases and at J to 4 bases, leaving 9 bases not matched to a gene. The CDR3 has 16 residues. DNA for the CDR3: TGTGCCAGCAGCCAAAGCGGGGGGGCATTGTCAGATACGCAGTATTTT. Translation: CASSQSGGALSDTQYF.

The CDR3 loop is CASSYSPGGGTDTQYF. The CDR3 DNA is TGTGCCAGCAGTTACTCACCGGGGGGGGGCACAGATACGCAGTATTTT. This chain uses TRBV6-5 with TRBJ2-3; 8 bases match TRBD2. The CDR3 totals 16 residues. Germline assignment: CDR1 MNHEY and CDR2 SVGAGI. The V segment lost 0 bases and the J segment 1 base; nucleotides outside the gene matches: 3.

This sequence joins TRBV2 and TRBJ1-2, with 8 bases identical to TRBD1. This CDR3 is built from 14 residues. Trimming cost V 6 bases and J 7 bases; bases outside gene matches: 10. Germline V gene sequence: CDR1 SNHLY, CDR2 FYNNEI. The DNA of the CDR3 is TGTGCCAGCAGCCTGGACAGGGCGTTGAGTGGCTACACCTTC. Translated, it gives CASSLDRALSGYTF. Supplemented by reference TRBV2 and TRBJ1-2, the full variable domain reads EPEVTQTPSHQVTQMGQEVILRCVPISNHLYFYWYRQILGQKVEFLVSFYNNEISEKSEIFDDQFSVERPDGSNFTLKIRSTKLEDSAMYFCASSLDRALSGYTFGSGTRLTVV.

The CDR3 reads CASSPYRPPYNSPLHF. Here the CDR3 DNA reads TGTGCCAGCAGCCCCTACAGGCCCCCCTATAATTCACCCCTCCACTTT. V usage is TRBV3-1 (or the pseudogene TRBV3-2) and J usage is TRBJ1-6; D possibly corresponds to TRBD1 (5 bases). CDR1 and CDR2 from the germline V gene are LGHDT and YNNKEL (reference sequence). There are 16 residues in the CDR3. V dropped 4 bases and J dropped 2 bases, with 12 bases sitting between them.

This clone appeared a single time. The junction departs from germline at one end; a sequencing error may be responsible. The chain links TRBV13 to TRBJ2-5, with 11 nucleotides matching TRBD2. The CDR3 runs 16 residues. The germline CDR1 and CDR2 sequences are PRHDT and FYEKMQ (reference sequence). The CDR3 reads CASSLGLAGNQETQYF. The CDR3 bases are TGTGCCAGCAGCCTAGGACTAGCGGGCAACCAAGAGACCCAGTACTTC.

The table lists this clone with a count of one. In nucleotides, the CDR3 is TGCAGTGCTAGTGCTTCTCCTGCGACCGGGGAGCTGTTTTTT. As protein: CSASASPATGELFF. The chain couples TRBV20-1 to TRBJ2-2; D gene uncertain. The germline V and J ends were trimmed by 3 bases and 5 bases, with 13 bases remaining between them. CDR1 and CDR2 (germline): DFQATT, SNEGSKA (reference sequence). The CDR3 covers 14 residues.